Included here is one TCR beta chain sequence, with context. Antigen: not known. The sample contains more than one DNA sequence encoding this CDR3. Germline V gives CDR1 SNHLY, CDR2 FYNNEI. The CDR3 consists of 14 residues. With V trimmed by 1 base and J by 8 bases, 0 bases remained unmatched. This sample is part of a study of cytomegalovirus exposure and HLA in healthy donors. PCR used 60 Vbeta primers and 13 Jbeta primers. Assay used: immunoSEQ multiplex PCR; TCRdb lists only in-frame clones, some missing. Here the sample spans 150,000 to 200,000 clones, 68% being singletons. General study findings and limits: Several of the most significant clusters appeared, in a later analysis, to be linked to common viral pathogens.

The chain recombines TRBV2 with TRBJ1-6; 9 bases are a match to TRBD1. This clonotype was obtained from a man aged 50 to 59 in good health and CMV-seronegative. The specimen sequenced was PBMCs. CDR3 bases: TGTGCCAGCAGTGAAGACAGGGGGCATTCACCCCTCCACTTT. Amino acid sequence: CASSEDRGHSPLHF.